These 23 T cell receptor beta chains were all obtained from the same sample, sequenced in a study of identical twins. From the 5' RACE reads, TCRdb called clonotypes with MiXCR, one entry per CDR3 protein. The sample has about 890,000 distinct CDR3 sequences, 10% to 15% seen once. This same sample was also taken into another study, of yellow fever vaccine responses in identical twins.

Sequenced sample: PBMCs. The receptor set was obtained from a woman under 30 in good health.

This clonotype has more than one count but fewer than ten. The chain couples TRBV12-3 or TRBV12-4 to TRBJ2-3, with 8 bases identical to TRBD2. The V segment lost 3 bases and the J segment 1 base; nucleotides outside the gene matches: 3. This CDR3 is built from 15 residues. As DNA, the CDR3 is TGTGCCAGCAGTTTTCCGGGACTAGGCACAGATACGCAGTATTTT. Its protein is CASSFPGLGTDTQYF.

For the CDR3, the DNA is TGTGCCAGCACCGAGCGTAACACCGGGGAGCTGTTTTTT. Translated: CASTERNTGELFF. This sequence joins TRBV12-3 or TRBV12-4 and TRBJ2-2; D is unclear. There are 13 residues in the CDR3. Trimming shortened V by 7 bases and J by 2 bases, and 8 bases separated the two germline ends.

In nucleotides, the CDR3 is TGCAGTGCTAGAGTTGCGGGAGGGTCCGGCGAGCAGTACTTC. Residues: CSARVAGGSGEQYF. The V call is TRBV20-1, the J call TRBJ2-7; TRBD2 agrees at 9 bases. CDR3 length: 14 amino acids. Germline assignment: CDR1 DFQATT and CDR2 SNEGSKA (reference sequence). V trimming: 1 base; J trimming: 6 bases; junction bases outside the gene matches: 7.

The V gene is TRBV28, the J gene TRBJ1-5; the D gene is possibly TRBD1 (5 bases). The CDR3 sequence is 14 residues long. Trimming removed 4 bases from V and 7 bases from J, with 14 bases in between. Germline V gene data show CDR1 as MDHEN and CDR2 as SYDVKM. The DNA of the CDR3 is TGTGCCAGCAGTTACCGGGACCGATTCCAGCCCCAGCATTTT. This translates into CASSYRDRFQPQHF.

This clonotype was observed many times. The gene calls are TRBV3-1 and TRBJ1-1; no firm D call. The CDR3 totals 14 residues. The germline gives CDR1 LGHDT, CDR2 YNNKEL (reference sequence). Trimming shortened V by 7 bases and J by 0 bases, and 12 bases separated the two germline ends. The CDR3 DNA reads TGTGCCAGCACCCCCGGGGTCCTGAACACTGAAGCTTTCTTT. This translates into CASTPGVLNTEAFF.

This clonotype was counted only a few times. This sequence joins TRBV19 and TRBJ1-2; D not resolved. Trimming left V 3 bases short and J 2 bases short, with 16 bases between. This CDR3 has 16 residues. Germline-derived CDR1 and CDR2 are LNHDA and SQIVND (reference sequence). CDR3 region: CASSMPVDALNYGYTF. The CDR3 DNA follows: TGTGCCAGTAGTATGCCCGTGGACGCCCTAAACTATGGCTACACCTTC.

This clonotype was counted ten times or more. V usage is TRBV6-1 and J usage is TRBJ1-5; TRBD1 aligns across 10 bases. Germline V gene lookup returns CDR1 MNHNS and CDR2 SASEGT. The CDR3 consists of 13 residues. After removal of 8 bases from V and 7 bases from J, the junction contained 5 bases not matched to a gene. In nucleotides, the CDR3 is TGTGCCAGCGGGGGACAGGGGAAACAGCCCCAGCATTTT. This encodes CASGGQGKQPQHF.

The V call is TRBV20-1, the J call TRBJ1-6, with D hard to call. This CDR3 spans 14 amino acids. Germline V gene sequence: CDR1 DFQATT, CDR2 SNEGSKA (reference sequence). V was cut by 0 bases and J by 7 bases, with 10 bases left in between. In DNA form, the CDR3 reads TGCAGTGCTAGAGAAAGGGTAAACAATTCACCCCTCCACTTT. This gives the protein CSARERVNNSPLHF.

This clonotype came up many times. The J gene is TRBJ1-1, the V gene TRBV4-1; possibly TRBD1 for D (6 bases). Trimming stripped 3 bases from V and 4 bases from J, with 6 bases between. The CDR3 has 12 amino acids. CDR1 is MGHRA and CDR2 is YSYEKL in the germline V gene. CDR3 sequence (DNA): TGCGCCAGCAGCCAGGACAGCACTGAAGCTTTCTTT. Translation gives CASSQDSTEAFF.

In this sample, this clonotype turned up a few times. The CDR3 DNA reads TGTGCCAGCAGACAAGCCCGACCGGGACAGGGAAGTTCCGGGGAGCTGTTTTTT. Translating it yields CASRQARPGQGSSGELFF. V is TRBV7-6 and J is TRBJ2-2; 9 bases match TRBD1. CDR3 length equals 18 residues. Germline V CDR1 and CDR2: SGHVS, FNYEAQ. The junction had 17 bases not matched to a gene; V was cut back by 6 bases and J by 6 bases.

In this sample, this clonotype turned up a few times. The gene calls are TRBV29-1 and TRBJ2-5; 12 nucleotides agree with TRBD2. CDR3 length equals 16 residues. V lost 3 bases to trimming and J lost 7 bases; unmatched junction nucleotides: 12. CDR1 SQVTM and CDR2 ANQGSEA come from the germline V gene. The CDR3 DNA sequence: TGCAGCGTTGACCGGCTAGCGGGAGGGCTACGAGGGACCCAGTACTTC. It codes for CSVDRLAGGLRGTQYF.

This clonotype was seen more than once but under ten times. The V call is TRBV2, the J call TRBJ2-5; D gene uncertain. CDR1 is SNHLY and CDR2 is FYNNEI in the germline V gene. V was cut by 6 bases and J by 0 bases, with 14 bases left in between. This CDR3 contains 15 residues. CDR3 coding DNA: TGTGCCAGCAGAACACTTCAAGTGTACCAAGAGACCCAGTACTTC. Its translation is CASRTLQVYQETQYF.

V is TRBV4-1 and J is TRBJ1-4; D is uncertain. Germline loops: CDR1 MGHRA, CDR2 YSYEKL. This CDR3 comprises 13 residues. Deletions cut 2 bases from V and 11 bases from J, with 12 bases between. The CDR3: CASSQSVSGKLFF. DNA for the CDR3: TGCGCCAGCAGCCAAAGTGTGAGCGGGAAACTGTTTTTT.

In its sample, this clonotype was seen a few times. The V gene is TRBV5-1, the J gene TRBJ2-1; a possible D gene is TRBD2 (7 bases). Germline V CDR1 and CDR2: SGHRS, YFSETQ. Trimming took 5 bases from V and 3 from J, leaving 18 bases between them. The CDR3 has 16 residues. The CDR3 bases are TGCGCCAGCAGGGGGGGGGCAGGAGGGAACTACAATGAGCAGTTCTTC. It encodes CASRGGAGGNYNEQFF.

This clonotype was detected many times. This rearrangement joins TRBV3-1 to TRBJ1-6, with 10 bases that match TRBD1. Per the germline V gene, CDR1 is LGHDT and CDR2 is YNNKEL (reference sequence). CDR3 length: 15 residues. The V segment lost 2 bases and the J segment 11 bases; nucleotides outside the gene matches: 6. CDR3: CASSQSRDRGPPLHF. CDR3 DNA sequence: TGTGCCAGCAGCCAAAGCCGGGACAGGGGACCACCCCTCCACTTT.

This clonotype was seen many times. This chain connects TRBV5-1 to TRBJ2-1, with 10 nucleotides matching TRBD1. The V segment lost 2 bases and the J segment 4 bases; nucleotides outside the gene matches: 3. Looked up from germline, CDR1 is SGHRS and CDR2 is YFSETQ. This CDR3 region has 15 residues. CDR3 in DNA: TGCGCCAGCAGCTTAGGACAGGGGGTTTACAATGAGCAGTTCTTC. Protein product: CASSLGQGVYNEQFF. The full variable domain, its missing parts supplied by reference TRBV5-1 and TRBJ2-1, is KAGVTQTPRYLIKTRGQQVTLSCSPISGHRSVSWYQQTPGQGLQFLFEYFSETQRNKGNFPGRFSGRQFSNSRSEMNVSTLELGDSALYLCASSLGQGVYNEQFFGPGTRLTVL.

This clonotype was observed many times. Here the CDR3 reads CASSQVGTGVMRWAQPQHF. CDR3 nucleotide sequence: TGCGCCAGCAGCCAAGTTGGGACAGGCGTAATGCGGTGGGCTCAGCCCCAGCATTTT. The chain links TRBV4-1 to TRBJ1-5; 8 bases map to TRBD1. The V segment lost 1 base and the J segment 6 bases; nucleotides outside the gene matches: 17. Germline V lookup: CDR1 MGHRA, CDR2 YSYEKL. CDR3 length: 19 residues.

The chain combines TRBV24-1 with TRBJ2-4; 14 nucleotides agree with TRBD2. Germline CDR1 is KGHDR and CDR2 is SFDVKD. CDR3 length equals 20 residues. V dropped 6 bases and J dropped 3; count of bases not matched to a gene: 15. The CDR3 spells CATSPRPGLAGERDKNIQYF. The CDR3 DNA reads TGTGCCACCAGTCCGAGGCCGGGACTAGCGGGAGAGCGGGACAAAAACATTCAGTACTTC.

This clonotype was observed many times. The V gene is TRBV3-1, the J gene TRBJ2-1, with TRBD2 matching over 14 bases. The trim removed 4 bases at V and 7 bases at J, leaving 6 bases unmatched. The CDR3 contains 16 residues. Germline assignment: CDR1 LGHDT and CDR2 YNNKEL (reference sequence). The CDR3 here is CASSLGTSGRGNEQFF. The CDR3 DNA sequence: TGTGCCAGCAGCCTGGGGACTAGCGGGAGAGGGAATGAGCAGTTCTTC.

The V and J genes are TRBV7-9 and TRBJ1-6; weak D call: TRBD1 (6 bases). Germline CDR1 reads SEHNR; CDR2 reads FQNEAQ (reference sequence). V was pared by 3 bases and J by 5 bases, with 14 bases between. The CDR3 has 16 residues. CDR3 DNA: TGTGCCAGCAGCTTTACAGGGAATAACAATAATTCACCCCTCCACTTT. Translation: CASSFTGNNNNSPLHF. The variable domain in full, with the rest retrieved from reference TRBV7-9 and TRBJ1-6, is DTGVSQNPRHKITKRGQNVTFRCDPISEHNRLYWYRQTLGQGPEFLTYFQNEAQLEKSRLLSDRFSAERPKGSFSTLEIQRTEQGDSAMYLCASSFTGNNNNSPLHFGNGTRLTVT.

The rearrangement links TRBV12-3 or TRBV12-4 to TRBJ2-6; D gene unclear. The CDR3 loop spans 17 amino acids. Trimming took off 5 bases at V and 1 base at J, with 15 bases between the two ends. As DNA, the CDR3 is TGTGCCAGCAGTCCCCTCCTGTCCCATTCTGGGGCCAACGTCCTGACTTTC. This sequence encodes CASSPLLSHSGANVLTF.

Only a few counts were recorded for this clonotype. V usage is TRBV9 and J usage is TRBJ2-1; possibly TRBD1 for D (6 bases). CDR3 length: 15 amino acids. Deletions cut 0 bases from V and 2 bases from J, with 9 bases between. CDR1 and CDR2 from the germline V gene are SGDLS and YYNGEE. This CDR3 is CASSVEGEPYNEQFF. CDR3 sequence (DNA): TGTGCCAGCAGCGTAGAGGGGGAGCCCTACAATGAGCAGTTCTTC.

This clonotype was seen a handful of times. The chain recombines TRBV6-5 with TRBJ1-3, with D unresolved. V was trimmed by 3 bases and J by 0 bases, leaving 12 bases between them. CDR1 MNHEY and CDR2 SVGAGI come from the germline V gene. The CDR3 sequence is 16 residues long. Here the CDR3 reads CASSYLSETSGNTIYF. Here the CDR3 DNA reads TGTGCCAGCAGTTATTTATCGGAAACCTCTGGAAACACCATATATTTT.